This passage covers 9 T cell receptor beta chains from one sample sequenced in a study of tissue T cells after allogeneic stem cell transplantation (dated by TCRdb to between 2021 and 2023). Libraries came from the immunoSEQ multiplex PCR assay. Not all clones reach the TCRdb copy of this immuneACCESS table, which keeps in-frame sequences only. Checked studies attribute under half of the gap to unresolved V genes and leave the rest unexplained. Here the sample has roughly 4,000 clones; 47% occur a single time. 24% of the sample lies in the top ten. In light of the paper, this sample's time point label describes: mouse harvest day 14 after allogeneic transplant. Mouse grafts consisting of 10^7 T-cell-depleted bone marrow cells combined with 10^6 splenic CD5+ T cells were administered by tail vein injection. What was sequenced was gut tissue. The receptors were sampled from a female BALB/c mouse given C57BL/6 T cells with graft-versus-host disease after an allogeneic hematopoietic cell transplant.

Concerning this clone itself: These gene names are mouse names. The part of the CDR3 DNA that was read is TGTGCCAGCAGTTTAAGGGACCAAGACACCCAGTAC. Amino acids: CASSLRDQDTQY. The CDR3 reads in full as CASSLRDQDTQYF. The rearrangement joins TRBV15 to TRBJ2-5; D call uncertain. The read ends 1 residue shy of where the CDR3 ends; the end is completed using the germline J gene. Germline CDR1 reads SGHND; CDR2 reads FRSKSL. With 2 bases removed from V and 1 base from J, the gap between germline ends came to 4 bases. This CDR3 is built from 13 residues.

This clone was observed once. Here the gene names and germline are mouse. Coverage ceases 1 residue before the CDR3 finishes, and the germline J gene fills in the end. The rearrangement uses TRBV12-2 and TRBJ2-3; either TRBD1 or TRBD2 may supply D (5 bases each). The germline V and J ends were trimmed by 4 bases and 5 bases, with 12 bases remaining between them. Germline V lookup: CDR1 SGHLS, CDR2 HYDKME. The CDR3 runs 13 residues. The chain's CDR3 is CASSISGRETLYF. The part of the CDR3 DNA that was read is TGTGCCAGCTCCATCTCGGGGCGAGAAACGCTGTAT.

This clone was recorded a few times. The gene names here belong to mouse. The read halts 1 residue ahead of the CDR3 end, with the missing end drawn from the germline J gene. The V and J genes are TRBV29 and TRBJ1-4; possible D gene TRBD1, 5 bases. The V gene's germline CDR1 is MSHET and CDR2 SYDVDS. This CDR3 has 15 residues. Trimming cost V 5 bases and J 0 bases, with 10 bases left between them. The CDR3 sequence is CASSPSGFSNERLFF. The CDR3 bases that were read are TGTGCTAGCAGTCCTTCAGGGTTTTCCAACGAAAGATTATTT.

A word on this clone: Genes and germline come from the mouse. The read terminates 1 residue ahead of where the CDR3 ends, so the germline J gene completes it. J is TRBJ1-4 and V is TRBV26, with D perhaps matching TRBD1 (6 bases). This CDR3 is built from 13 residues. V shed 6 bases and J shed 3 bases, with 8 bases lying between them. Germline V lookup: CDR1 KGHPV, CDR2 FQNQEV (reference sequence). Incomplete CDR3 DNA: TGTGCCAGCAGACAGGGAACCAACGAAAGATTATTT. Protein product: CASRQGTNERLF. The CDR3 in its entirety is CASRQGTNERLFF. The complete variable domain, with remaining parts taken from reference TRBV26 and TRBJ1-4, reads NSKVIQTPRYLVKGQGQKAKMRCIPEKGHPVVFWYQQNKNNEFKFLINFQNQEVLQQIDMTEKRFSAECPSNSPCSLEIQSSEAGDSALYLCASRQGTNERLFFGHGTKLSVL.

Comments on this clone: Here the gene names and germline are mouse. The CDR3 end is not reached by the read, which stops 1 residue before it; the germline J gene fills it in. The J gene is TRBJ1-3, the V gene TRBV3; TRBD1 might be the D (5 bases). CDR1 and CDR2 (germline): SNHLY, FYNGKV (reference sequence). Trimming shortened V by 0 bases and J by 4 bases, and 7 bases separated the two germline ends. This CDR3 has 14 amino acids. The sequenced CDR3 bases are TGTGCCAGCAGCTTAGCGGGGGAGGGAAATACGCTCTAT. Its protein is CASSLAGEGNTLY. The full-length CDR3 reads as CASSLAGEGNTLYF.

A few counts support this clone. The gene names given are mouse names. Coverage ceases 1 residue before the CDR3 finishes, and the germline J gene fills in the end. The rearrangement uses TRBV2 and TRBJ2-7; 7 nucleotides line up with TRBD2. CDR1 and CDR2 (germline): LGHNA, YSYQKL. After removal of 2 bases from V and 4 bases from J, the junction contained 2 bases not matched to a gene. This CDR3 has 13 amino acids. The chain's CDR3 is CASSQPGGYEQYF. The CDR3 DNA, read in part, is TGTGCCAGCAGCCAACCTGGGGGTTATGAACAGTAC.

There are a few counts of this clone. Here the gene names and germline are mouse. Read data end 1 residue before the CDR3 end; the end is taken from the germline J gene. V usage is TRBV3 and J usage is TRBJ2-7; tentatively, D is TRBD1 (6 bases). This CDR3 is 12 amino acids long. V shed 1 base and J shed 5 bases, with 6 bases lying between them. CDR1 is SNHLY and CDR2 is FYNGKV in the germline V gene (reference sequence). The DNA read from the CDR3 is TGTGCCAGCAGCTTAGGGACAGATGAACAGTAC. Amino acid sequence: CASSLGTDEQY. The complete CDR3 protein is CASSLGTDEQYF.

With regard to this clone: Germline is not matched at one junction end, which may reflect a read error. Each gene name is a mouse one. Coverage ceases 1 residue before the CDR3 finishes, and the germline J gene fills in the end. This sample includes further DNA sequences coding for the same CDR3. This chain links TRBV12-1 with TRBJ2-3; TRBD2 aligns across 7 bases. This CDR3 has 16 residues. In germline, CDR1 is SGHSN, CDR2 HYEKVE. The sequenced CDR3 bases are TGTGCCAGCTCTCTCGCCTGGGGGTCTAGTGCAGAGACGCTGTAT. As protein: CASSLAWGSSAETLY. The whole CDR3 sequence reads CASSLAWGSSAETLYF.

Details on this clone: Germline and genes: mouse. CDR3 DNA (partial): TGTGCCAGCGGTGTACTGGGGGGGCGAGCTGCAGAAACGCTGTAT. The encoded protein is CASGVLGGRAAETLY. The full CDR3 reads CASGVLGGRAAETLYF. This chain links TRBV13-2 with TRBJ2-3; 11 bases line up with TRBD2. The read finishes 1 residue shy of the CDR3 end, and the germline J gene is used to complete it. The CDR3 covers 16 residues. CDR1 NNHNN and CDR2 SYGAGS come from the germline V gene (reference sequence). V shed 3 bases, J shed 2 bases, and the junction held 5 bases outside the gene matches.